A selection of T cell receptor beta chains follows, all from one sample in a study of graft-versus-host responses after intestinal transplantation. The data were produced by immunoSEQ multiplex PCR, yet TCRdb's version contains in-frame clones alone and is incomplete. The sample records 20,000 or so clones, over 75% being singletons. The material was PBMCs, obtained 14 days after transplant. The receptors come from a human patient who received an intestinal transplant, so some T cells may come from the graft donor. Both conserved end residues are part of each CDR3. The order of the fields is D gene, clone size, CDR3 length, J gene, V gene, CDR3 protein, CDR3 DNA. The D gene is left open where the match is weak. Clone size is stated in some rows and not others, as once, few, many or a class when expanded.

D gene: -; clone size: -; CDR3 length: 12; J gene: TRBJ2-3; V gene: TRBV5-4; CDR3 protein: CASSGETDTQYF; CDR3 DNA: TGTGCCAGCTCCGGCGAGACAGATACGCAGTATTTT
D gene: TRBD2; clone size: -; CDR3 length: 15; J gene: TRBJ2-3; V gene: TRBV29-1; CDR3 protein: CSVELVTSGTDTQYF; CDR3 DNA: TGCAGCGTTGAATTGGTGACTAGCGGCACAGATACGCAGTATTTT
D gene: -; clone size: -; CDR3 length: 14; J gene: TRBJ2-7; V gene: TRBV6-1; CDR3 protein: CAGRGEPLSYEQYF; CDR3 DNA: TGTGCCGGACGAGGGGAACCGCTTTCCTACGAGCAGTACTTC
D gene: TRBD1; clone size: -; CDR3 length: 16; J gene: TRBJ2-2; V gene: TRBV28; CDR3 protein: CASSFRQGVNTGELFF; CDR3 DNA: TGTGCCAGCAGTTTCCGACAGGGAGTAAACACCGGGGAGCTGTTTTTT
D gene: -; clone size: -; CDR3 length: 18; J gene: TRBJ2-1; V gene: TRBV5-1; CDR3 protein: CASSLKYGQHVGVDEQFF; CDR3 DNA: TGCGCCAGCAGCTTGAAGTACGGCCAACATGTCGGGGTGGATGAGCAGTTCTTC
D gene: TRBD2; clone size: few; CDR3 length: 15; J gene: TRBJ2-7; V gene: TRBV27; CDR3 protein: CASSLDSGRAYEQYF; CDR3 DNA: TGTGCCAGCAGTTTGGATAGCGGGAGGGCCTACGAGCAGTACTTC
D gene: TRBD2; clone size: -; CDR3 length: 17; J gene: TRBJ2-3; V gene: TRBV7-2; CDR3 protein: CASSFRLAGGSTDTQYF; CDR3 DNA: TGTGCCAGCAGCTTTCGGCTAGCGGGAGGTAGCACAGATACGCAGTATTTT
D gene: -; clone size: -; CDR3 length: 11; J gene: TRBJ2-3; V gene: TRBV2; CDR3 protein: CASSQYDTQYF; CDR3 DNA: TGTGCCAGCAGCCAGTATGATACGCAGTATTTT
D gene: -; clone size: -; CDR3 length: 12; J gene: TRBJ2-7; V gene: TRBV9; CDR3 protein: CASSVGDYEQYF; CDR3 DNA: TGTGCCAGCAGCGTAGGAGACTACGAGCAGTACTTC
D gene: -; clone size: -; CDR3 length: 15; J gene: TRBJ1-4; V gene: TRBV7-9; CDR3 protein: CASSLERGTNEKLFF; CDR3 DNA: TGTGCCAGCAGCTTAGAGCGGGGAACTAATGAAAAACTGTTTTTT
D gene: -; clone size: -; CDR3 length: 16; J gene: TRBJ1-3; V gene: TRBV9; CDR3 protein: CASSFSPEGLLSTIYF; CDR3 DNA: TGTGCCAGCAGCTTTTCCCCCGAAGGCCTTTTAAGCACCATATATTTT
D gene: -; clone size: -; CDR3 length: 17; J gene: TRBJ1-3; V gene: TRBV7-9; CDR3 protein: CASSLALDSLSGNTIYF; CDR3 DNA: TGTGCCAGCAGCTTAGCACTGGACAGTCTCTCTGGAAACACCATATATTTT
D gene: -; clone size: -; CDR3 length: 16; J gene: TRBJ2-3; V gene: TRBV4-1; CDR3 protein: CASSQPRRGGTDTQYF; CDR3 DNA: TGCGCCAGCAGCCAACCCAGGAGGGGGGGCACAGATACGCAGTATTTT
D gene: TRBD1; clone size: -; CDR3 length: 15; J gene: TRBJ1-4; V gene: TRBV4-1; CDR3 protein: CASSVGTGGSEKLFF; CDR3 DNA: TGCGCCAGCAGCGTAGGGACAGGGGGATCTGAAAAACTGTTTTTT
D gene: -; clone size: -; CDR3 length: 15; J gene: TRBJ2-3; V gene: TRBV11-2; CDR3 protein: CASRPRVIPTDTQYF; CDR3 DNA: TGTGCCAGCAGACCCAGGGTTATACCCACAGATACGCAGTATTTT
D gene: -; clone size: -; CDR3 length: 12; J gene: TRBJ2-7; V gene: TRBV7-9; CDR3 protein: CASSLEAYEQYF; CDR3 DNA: TGTGCCAGCAGCTTAGAAGCCTACGAGCAGTACTTC
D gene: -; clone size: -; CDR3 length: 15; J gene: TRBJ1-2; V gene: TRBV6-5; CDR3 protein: CASSLSLDSFYGYTF; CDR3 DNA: TGTGCCAGCAGTTTAAGCCTCGACAGCTTCTATGGCTACACCTTC
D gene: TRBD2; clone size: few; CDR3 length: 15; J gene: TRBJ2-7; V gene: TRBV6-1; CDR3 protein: CASSPLAGDAYEQYF; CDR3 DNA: TGTGCCAGCAGTCCCTTAGCGGGAGATGCCTACGAGCAGTACTTC
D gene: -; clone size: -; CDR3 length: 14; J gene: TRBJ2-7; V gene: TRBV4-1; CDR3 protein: CASSQDMGLYEQYF; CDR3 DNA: TGCGCCAGCAGCCAAGACATGGGGCTCTACGAGCAGTACTTC
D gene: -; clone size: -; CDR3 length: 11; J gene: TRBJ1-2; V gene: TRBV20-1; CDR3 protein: CSAISGYGYTF; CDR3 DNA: TGCAGTGCTATATCGGGCTATGGCTACACCTTC
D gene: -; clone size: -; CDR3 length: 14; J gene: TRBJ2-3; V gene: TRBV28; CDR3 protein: CASSFDRFTDTQYF; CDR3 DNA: TGTGCCAGCAGTTTCGACAGATTCACAGATACGCAGTATTTT